This T cell receptor beta chain was captured in a study of blood T cell repertoires in COVID-19. This clone has only one observation. Generated by immunoSEQ multiplex PCR, the TCRdb table keeps only in-frame clones and is missing some. Among roughly 220,000 clones listed, 90% were seen once. V lost 0 bases, J lost 5 bases, and 9 bases lay in between. The CDR3 consists of 15 residues. CDR1 and CDR2 (germline): SGHNT, YYREEE (reference sequence). The receptor was isolated from a man aged 30-40 years who had been exposed to COVID-19. The chain joins TRBV5-4 to TRBJ1-6, with D unresolved. The material sequenced was PBMCs or T cells enriched from blood (not recorded which). CDR3 coding DNA: TGTGCCAGCAGCTTGGGTGGGCAGAATAATTCACCCCTCCACTTT. Translated, it gives CASSLGGQNNSPLHF.